The 16 T cell receptor beta chains presented below share a single source sample, sequenced in a study of blood T cells in healthy people across ages. The use of a sample-barcoded 5' primer and a J-beta primer mix characterized a second PCR of about 7 to 12 cycles. TCRdb re-analysed the 5' RACE reads in MiXCR, keeping a single row per CDR3 protein. The repertoire holds some 1,000,000 distinct CDR3 sequences, with roughly 24% as singletons. In addition, the sample was reused for a study of T cells of mothers and their children.

Sequences were obtained from blood. All receptors come from a girl aged 2 to 10 in good health.

The chain is built from TRBV20-1 and TRBJ2-7; D perhaps matches TRBD2 (5 bases). Germline V gene data show CDR1 as DFQATT and CDR2 as SNEGSKA (reference sequence). Trimming took off 3 bases at V and 4 bases at J, with 16 bases between the two ends. This CDR3 contains 14 residues. The CDR3 here is CSASVGERAYEQYF. In DNA, the CDR3 is TGCAGTGCTAGTGTCGGGGAAAGGGCTTACGAGCAGTACTTC.

This clonotype was observed a handful of times. The chain has TRBV29-1 and TRBJ1-1; D ambiguous. Germline values: CDR1 SQVTM, CDR2 ANQGSEA. The V and J ends lost 7 bases and 1 base respectively, with 10 bases between them. The CDR3 extends over 12 amino acids. CDR3 sequence (DNA): TGCAGCGGTACGGAATCGAACACTGAAGCTTTCTTT. It is translated as CSGTESNTEAFF.

The chain links TRBV29-1 to TRBJ2-2; weak D call: TRBD2 (5 bases). The CDR3 consists of 12 residues. Germline assignment: CDR1 SQVTM and CDR2 ANQGSEA. Trimming removed 5 bases at V and 7 bases at J, with 11 bases between. The CDR3, as DNA: TGCAGCGTTCCTCGAGGGAACGGGGAGCTGTTTTTT. Translated, it gives CSVPRGNGELFF.

The V call is TRBV29-1, the J call TRBJ1-1, with TRBD1 as a possible D gene (6 bases). Deletions cut 2 bases from V and 4 bases from J, with 17 bases between. CDR3 size: 15 residues. CDR1 is SQVTM, CDR2 ANQGSEA, per germline. In nucleotides, the CDR3 is TGCAGCGTTGAAAATTTAGGACAGAGAAGCACTGAAGCTTTCTTT. As protein: CSVENLGQRSTEAFF.

This chain uses TRBV10-3 with TRBJ2-7; 7 nucleotides agree with TRBD2. Germline CDR1 and CDR2: ENHRY and SYGVKD. The CDR3 runs 13 residues. Unmatched junction bases numbered 4, after V lost 6 bases and J lost 2 bases. Written as DNA, the CDR3 is TGTGCCATCAGCACTAGCGACGCCTACGAGCAGTACTTC. Translation: CAISTSDAYEQYF.

In this sample, this clonotype turned up a few times. The J gene is TRBJ2-5, the V gene TRBV2; TRBD2 matches at 8 bases. The better agreement between TRBJ2-1 and the DNA end casts doubt on the J call. Germline V gene lookup returns CDR1 SNHLY and CDR2 FYNNEI. The length of the CDR3 is 14 residues. The CDR3 DNA sequence: TGTGCCAGCAGTGTTGAGCGGGAGTACAATGAGCAGTTCTTC. This translates into CASSVEREYNEQFF.

The table lists this clonotype with a few counts. This rearrangement joins TRBV4-1 to TRBJ1-2, with TRBD1 identical over 9 bases. This CDR3 is 15 amino acids long. The germline gives CDR1 MGHRA, CDR2 YSYEKL. The trim removed 4 bases at V and 8 bases at J, leaving 11 bases unmatched. The CDR3: CASSPGTGPTGGYTF. The DNA of the CDR3 is TGCGCCAGCAGCCCTGGGACAGGGCCTACGGGGGGCTACACCTTC.

The chain links TRBV20-1 to TRBJ2-1; the D is unclear. Germline-derived CDR1 and CDR2 are DFQATT and SNEGSKA (reference sequence). CDR3 length: 11 amino acids. V was cut by 7 bases and J by 5 bases, with 9 bases left in between. CDR3 nucleotides: TGCAGTGGAGATAGGGACAATGAGCAGTTCTTC. Protein product: CSGDRDNEQFF.

The V gene is TRBV10-3, the J gene TRBJ2-2; D not resolved. The V and J ends lost 3 bases and 2 bases respectively, with 13 bases between them. Germline V CDR1 and CDR2: ENHRY, SYGVKD. The CDR3 contains 16 residues. In DNA form, the CDR3 reads TGTGCCATCAGTGAAAAGTGGGCCGAAAACACCGGGGAGCTGTTTTTT. Translated, it gives CAISEKWAENTGELFF.

The genes are TRBV7-2 and TRBJ2-3; D might be TRBD1 (6 bases). V was cut by 2 bases and J by 6 bases, with 12 bases left in between. Looked up from germline, CDR1 is SGHTA and CDR2 is FQGNSA. This CDR3 is 14 amino acids long. CDR3 bases: TGTGCCAGCAGCTTACAAACAGGGCCGGATACGCAGTATTTT. This translates into CASSLQTGPDTQYF.

V is TRBV29-1 and J is TRBJ1-1; maybe TRBD1 (6 bases). This CDR3 comprises 14 residues. The V and J ends lost 1 base and 4 bases respectively, with 13 bases between them. Germline CDR1 reads SQVTM; CDR2 reads ANQGSEA. CDR3 sequence: CSVEVPGAITEAFF. The CDR3 DNA sequence: TGCAGCGTTGAAGTTCCGGGGGCAATCACTGAAGCTTTCTTT.

Comments on this clonotype: A read error may account for a junction end that differs from germline. The chain employs TRBV7-7 and TRBJ2-5, with D possibly matching TRBD2 (6 bases). Germline CDR1 SSHAT, CDR2 FNYEAQ (reference sequence). The CDR3 runs 17 residues. The CDR3 reads CASSPLVGGAYQETQYF. The CDR3 region has the DNA TGTGCTAGCAGCCCTCTTGTTGGCGGGGCTTACCAAGAGACCCAGTACTTC.

This clonotype was found a few times. The chain is built from TRBV11-3 and TRBJ2-5, with no clear D. The J call may be mistaken, given a closer DNA end match to TRBJ2-1. CDR3 length: 13 amino acids. Germline-derived CDR1 and CDR2 are SGHNT and YENEEA. CDR3 DNA: TGTGCCAGCAGCTTCTCGAGCGCCGATGAGCAGTTCTTC. This translates into CASSFSSADEQFF.

The chain carries TRBV7-8 and TRBJ2-7; the match to TRBD2 covers 9 bases. The J segment lost 7 bases and the V segment lost 3 bases, leaving 22 bases of the junction unmatched. Germline CDR1 SGHVS, CDR2 FQNEAQ. The CDR3 contains 19 residues. This CDR3 is CASSLWLLPQTSGKGEQYF. CDR3 nucleotide sequence: TGTGCCAGCAGCTTGTGGCTGCTTCCGCAGACTAGCGGAAAGGGGGAGCAGTACTTC.

Points on this clonotype: Germline is not matched at one junction end, which may reflect a read error. This chain links TRBV12-3 or TRBV12-4 with TRBJ2-3, with D perhaps TRBD2 (7 bases). The CDR3 consists of 14 residues. The CDR3 is CASSHNGRTDAQYF. As DNA, the CDR3 is TGTGCCAGCAGTCATAACGGGAGGACAGATGCGCAGTATTTT.

This clonotype showed up just a few times. The chain uses TRBV6-2 or TRBV6-3 and TRBJ2-5; TRBD2 matches at 8 bases. The germline CDR1 and CDR2 sequences are MNHEY and SVGEGT. Trimming removed 3 bases from V and 5 bases from J; junction bases left unmatched: 5. This CDR3 has 14 residues. The CDR3, as DNA: TGTGCCAGCAGTTATGAAGCGGGAGCTGAGACCCAGTACTTC. Encoded protein: CASSYEAGAETQYF.